This T cell receptor beta chain derives from a study of response to subunit inactivated influenza vaccine. One entry per CDR3 protein results from TCRdb running MiXCR on the RT-PCR reads. In the table there are about 570,000 distinct CDR3 sequences, around 11% of which are singletons. This clonotype was recorded a few times. The germline CDR1 and CDR2 sequences are MDHEN and SYDVKM. The CDR3 consists of 17 residues. With 3 bases clipped from V and 2 bases from J, the junction kept 8 bases outside the gene matches. These data were also filed under a second study, of T cells expressing NK-cell markers. That paper notes: As the method of synthesis, 5'RACE template switching with UMIs yielded TCR beta cDNA. Clarity on HCMV specificity was lacking for the expanded NKG2C+ T cell clones.

The receptor was derived from a man in his forties or fifties who received an inactivated influenza vaccine. The genes are TRBV28 and TRBJ2-3; 10 nucleotides align to TRBD2. Sequencing was performed on PBMCs from blood, taken on the day of vaccination. The CDR3 sequence is CASSLAGLADSTDTQYF. The CDR3 bases are TGTGCCAGCAGTTTGGCCGGACTAGCGGACTCCACAGATACGCAGTATTTT. Variable domain in full (rest from reference TRBV28 and TRBJ2-3): DVKVTQSSRYLVKRTGEKVFLECVQDMDHENMFWYRQDPGLGLRLIYFSYDVKMKEKGDIPEGYSVSREKKERFSLILESASTNQTSMYLCASSLAGLADSTDTQYFGPGTRLTVL.